The 8 T cell receptor beta chains reported below all come from one sample, sequenced in a study of molecular identifiers for immune sequencing clone quantification. TCRdb called the PCR reads again in MiXCR, with one record for every CDR3 protein. The sample holds 550,000 to 750,000 distinct CDR3 sequences, roughly 21% seen once. Sequencing input: naive CD8+ T cells from blood, with Jurkat cell RNA spiked in. The subset is: FACS-sorted CD8+CD4-CCR7+CD45RA+ naive T cells. All receptors derive from a human donor in good health. Some libraries in this study had Jurkat cell RNA spiked in.

This clonotype was seen more than once but under ten times. The V gene is TRBV11-2, the J gene TRBJ1-5; the D gene is possibly TRBD1 (6 bases). Germline-derived CDR1 and CDR2 are SGHAT and FQNNGV. This CDR3 spans 15 amino acids. The V end lost 4 bases, the J end lost 6 bases, and 16 bases lay between the germline ends. The CDR3 DNA reads TGTGCCAGCAGCTCAGGCGGGGGGCCAGGTCAGCCCCAGCATTTT. Its translation is CASSSGGGPGQPQHF.

This clonotype occurred many times. The J gene is TRBJ2-3, the V gene TRBV7-9; D is perhaps TRBD1 (5 bases). The V gene lost 5 bases and the J gene lost 5 bases, with 14 bases spanning the gap. The CDR3 loop spans 14 amino acids. From germline, CDR1 is SEHNR and CDR2 FQNEAQ (reference sequence). The CDR3 DNA follows: TGTGCCAGCAGCGACAGCCGACCCGGAGATACGCAGTATTTT. As protein: CASSDSRPGDTQYF.

The CDR3 nucleotides are TGTGCCAGCAGTCGACTAGCGGGAGTATGGACCGGGGAGCTGTTTTTT. It codes for CASSRLAGVWTGELFF. This chain links TRBV6-2 or TRBV6-3 with TRBJ2-2; 12 positions agree with TRBD2. This CDR3 has 16 residues. V shed 5 bases, J shed 5 bases, and the junction held 6 bases outside the gene matches. CDR1 and CDR2 (germline): MNHEY, SVGEGT.

The CDR3 is CASSQEVWTGDLLAGELFF. The CDR3 DNA reads TGTGCCAGCAGCCAAGAAGTCTGGACAGGGGATCTGTTGGCCGGGGAGCTGTTTTTT. This sequence joins TRBV4-2 and TRBJ2-2, with 9 bases identical to TRBD1. The CDR3 loop spans 19 amino acids. J was trimmed by 6 bases and V by 0 bases; bases with no gene match: 14. Germline CDR1 LGHNA, CDR2 YNFKEQ.

This clonotype was detected ten times or more. This chain joins TRBV6-5 and TRBJ2-7, with D perhaps matching TRBD1 (5 bases). CDR3 length equals 13 residues. The V and J ends lost 0 bases and 10 bases respectively, with 13 bases between them. In germline, CDR1 is MNHEY, CDR2 SVGAGI. The CDR3 coding sequence is TGTGCCAGCAGTTACTCCCCACGACAGAACCAGTACTTC. It encodes CASSYSPRQNQYF.

As for this clonotype: Being one base from a much bigger clone, this may be a read error. V usage is TRBV5-6 and J usage is TRBJ2-5; 8 bases match TRBD2. Germline trimming cut 0 bases from V and 4 bases from J; bases unmatched to any gene: 5. Germline lookup yields CDR1 SGHDT and CDR2 YYEEEE. CDR3 length: 15 amino acids. The CDR3 nucleotides are TGTGCCAGCAGCTTGGGAGCTAGCGGGTTAGAGACCCAGTACTTC. This translates into CASSLGASGLETQYF. The whole variable domain, remainder taken from reference TRBV5-6 and TRBJ2-5, is DAGVTQSPTHLIKTRGQQVTLRCSPKSGHDTVSWYQQALGQGPQFIFQYYEEEERQRGNFPDRFSGHQFPNYSSELNVNALLLGDSALYLCASSLGASGLETQYFGPGTRLLVL.

About this clonotype itself: Just one base apart from a much larger clone, this may be a read error. The chain's CDR3 is CASSPGTSGGSEQFF. CDR3 bases: TGTGCCAGCAGTCCCGGGACTAGCGGGGGGTCTGAGCAGTTCTTC. This chain links TRBV27 with TRBJ2-1; 15 positions agree with TRBD2. Losses at the gene ends were 5 bases for V and 9 bases for J; bases not matched to a gene: 5. The CDR3 spans 15 residues. Germline loops: CDR1 MNHEY, CDR2 SMNVEV (reference sequence).

A single count supports this clonotype. A much larger clone lies a single base off, so this may be a read error. The V call is TRBV5-1, the J call TRBJ2-3; no firm D call. V lost 0 bases and J 4 bases, leaving 12 bases between the germline ends. Germline V gives CDR1 SGHRS, CDR2 YFSETQ. CDR3 size: 15 residues. The CDR3 loop reads CASSLVASWADTQYF. The DNA of the CDR3 is TGCGCCAGCAGCTTGGTGGCGAGCTGGGCAGATACGCAGTATTTT. Combining the CDR3 with reference TRBV5-1 and TRBJ2-3 gives the whole variable domain KAGVTQTPRYLIKTRGQQVTLSCSPISGHRSVSWYQQTPGQGLQFLFEYFSETQRNKGNFPGRFSGRQFSNSRSEMNVSTLELGDSALYLCASSLVASWADTQYFGPGTRLTVL.